A single sample gave rise to the 31 T cell receptor beta chains below, sequenced in a study of shared clonotypes between healthy human individuals. Assay used: immunoSEQ multiplex PCR; TCRdb lists only in-frame clones, some missing. This table has over a million clones, 95% to 99% appearing once. Sequencing was carried out using naive CD4+ T cells sorted from blood. Subset described: CD45RA+ positively selected. These receptors were collected from a man younger than 45 in good health.

V usage is TRBV10-3 and J usage is TRBJ1-1; D unclear. CDR1 is ENHRY, CDR2 SYGVKD, per germline. Trimming took off 2 bases at V and 0 bases at J, with 7 bases between the two ends. The CDR3 length is 14 residues. The CDR3 DNA reads TGTGCCATCAGTGAGCTGAGCCTGAACACTGAAGCTTTCTTT. This sequence encodes CAISELSLNTEAFF.

The V and J genes are TRBV7-6 and TRBJ1-3, with unresolved D. The germline V gene has CDR1 SGHVS and CDR2 FNYEAQ. The CDR3 spans 15 residues. V lost 0 bases and J 0 bases, leaving 6 bases between the germline ends. In nucleotides, the CDR3 is TGTGCCAGCAGCTTAGCCAGCCTCTCTGGAAACACCATATATTTT. The encoded protein is CASSLASLSGNTIYF. The full variable domain, its missing parts supplied by reference TRBV7-6 and TRBJ1-3, is GAGVSQSPRYKVTKRGQDVALRCDPISGHVSLYWYRQALGQGPEFLTYFNYEAQQDKSGLPNDRFSAERPEGSISTLTIQRTEQRDSAMYRCASSLASLSGNTIYFGEGSWLTVV.

V is TRBV15 and J is TRBJ2-7; the D is unclear. The CDR3 runs to 12 residues. V gave up 7 bases and J gave up 2 bases, with 9 bases separating them. Germline loops: CDR1 LNHNV, CDR2 YYDKDF (reference sequence). CDR3 sequence: CATKAQTYEQYF. The DNA for the CDR3 is TGTGCCACCAAGGCACAGACCTACGAGCAGTACTTC.

V usage is TRBV5-3 and J usage is TRBJ2-7, with a possible D match to TRBD1 (6 bases). TRBV5-3 is annotated as an ORF whose role is uncertain. Deletions cut 4 bases from V and 4 bases from J, with 9 bases between. CDR3 length: 12 amino acids. The CDR3, as DNA: TGTGCCAGAAGCCAGGGGAGTTACGAGCAGTACTTC. It specifies CARSQGSYEQYF.

The CDR3 DNA reads as TGTGCCAGCAGCCAAGGACAGACCTACGAGCAGTACTTC. Protein sequence: CASSQGQTYEQYF. The V call is TRBV14, the J call TRBJ2-7; the D gene is possibly TRBD1 (5 bases). The CDR3 loop spans 13 amino acids. Trimming stripped 1 base from V and 2 bases from J, with 6 bases between. In germline, CDR1 is SGHDN, CDR2 FVKESK.

This chain connects TRBV10-3 to TRBJ2-1; maybe TRBD1 (5 bases). With 6 bases removed from V and 6 bases from J, the gap between germline ends came to 15 bases. This CDR3 is built from 14 residues. Germline CDR1 and CDR2: ENHRY and SYGVKD. The CDR3 is CAIRGRDRGNEQFF. The CDR3 bases are TGTGCCATCAGAGGAAGGGATAGGGGCAATGAGCAGTTCTTC.

The gene calls are TRBV6-1 and TRBJ1-1; no clear D gene. This CDR3 comprises 14 residues. V was trimmed by 2 bases and J by 1 base, leaving 8 bases between them. Germline V CDR1 and CDR2: MNHNS, SASEGT. The CDR3 DNA reads as TGTGCCAGCAGTGAACGTCGAGGGAACACTGAAGCTTTCTTT. As protein: CASSERRGNTEAFF.

In regard to this clone: The sample carries other DNA sequences with the same CDR3. This CDR3 is CASSPRTSGSSYNEQFF. The CDR3, as DNA: TGTGCCAGCAGCCCAAGGACTAGCGGGAGCTCCTACAATGAGCAGTTCTTC. This sequence joins TRBV7-9 and TRBJ2-1; TRBD2 matches at 13 bases. Germline V lookup: CDR1 SEHNR, CDR2 FQNEAQ (reference sequence). The CDR3 covers 17 residues. V lost 5 bases to trimming and J lost 0 bases; unmatched junction nucleotides: 4.

The chain recombines TRBV9 with TRBJ2-2; the D gene could be TRBD1 or TRBD2 (5 bases each). V shed 2 bases and J shed 7 bases, with 15 bases lying between them. This CDR3 comprises 15 residues. CDR1 is SGDLS and CDR2 is YYNGEE in the germline V gene. The CDR3 region has the DNA TGTGCCAGCAGCGTGGATACGCAGGGAGACGGGGAGCTGTTTTTT. Its protein is CASSVDTQGDGELFF.

In regard to this clone: This sample also contains other DNA sequences that code for the same CDR3. The chain joins TRBV18 to TRBJ1-1; no firm D call. There are 11 residues in the CDR3. The V end was cut by 2 bases, the J end by 5 bases, with 3 bases between. Per germline, CDR1 KGHSH and CDR2 LQKENI. CDR3 sequence (DNA): TGTGCCAGCTCACCAGCGACTGAAGCTTTCTTT. This translates into CASSPATEAFF.

The gene calls are TRBV11-2 and TRBJ2-1; TRBD2 is a possible D gene (5 bases). The V gene's germline CDR1 is SGHAT and CDR2 FQNNGV. This CDR3 is built from 16 residues. V gave up 5 bases and J gave up 7 bases, with 21 bases separating them. Here the CDR3 DNA reads TGTGCCAGCAGCCCATGGTCGGGGTCGCCGGGGAATGAGCAGTTCTTC. This encodes CASSPWSGSPGNEQFF.

The V gene is TRBV6-1, the J gene TRBJ2-2; D is ambiguous. The V gene lost 10 bases and the J gene lost 0 bases, with 12 bases spanning the gap. In germline, CDR1 is MNHNS, CDR2 SASEGT. This CDR3 contains 14 residues. Here the CDR3 DNA reads TGTGCCACCACCAAAACAGCGAACACCGGGGAGCTGTTTTTT. Its protein is CATTKTANTGELFF.

The sample holds one count of this clone. The V call is TRBV27, the J call TRBJ2-3; tentatively, D is TRBD1 (7 bases). Germline CDR1 is MNHEY and CDR2 is SMNVEV (reference sequence). Trimming took off 6 bases at V and 3 bases at J, with 19 bases between the two ends. The CDR3 is made up of 16 amino acids. The CDR3 DNA follows: TGTGCCAGCAGCTTAGACCAGGGGGGCGCAACAGATACGCAGTATTTT. Its protein product is CASSLDQGGATDTQYF.

This chain links TRBV9 with TRBJ2-7; no reliable D call. Trimming took off 3 bases at V and 3 bases at J, with 19 bases between the two ends. Per the germline V gene, CDR1 is SGDLS and CDR2 is YYNGEE. The CDR3 sequence is 16 residues long. As DNA, the CDR3 is TGTGCCAGCAGCGAAGGACCAGACCCCTTATTCTACGAGCAGTACTTC. It specifies CASSEGPDPLFYEQYF.

The chain carries TRBV5-8 and TRBJ1-5, with a weak D call TRBD1 (5 bases). Germline V gene data show CDR1 as SGHTS and CDR2 as YDEGEE. The CDR3 has 15 residues. The ends were cut back, 5 bases at V and 1 base at J, with 13 bases in the middle. DNA of the CDR3: TGTGCCAGCAGTAGGGAGGGGATGAGCAATCAGCCCCAGCATTTT. It is translated as CASSREGMSNQPQHF.

The chain links TRBV27 to TRBJ1-5; unclear D gene. This CDR3 contains 14 residues. Per germline, CDR1 MNHEY and CDR2 SMNVEV (reference sequence). V was clipped by 6 bases and J by 0 bases, with 9 bases between them. CDR3 DNA: TGTGCCAGCAGGAAGATAGATAGCAATCAGCCCCAGCATTTT. Translating gives CASRKIDSNQPQHF.

This clone appeared once. The chain links TRBV4-2 to TRBJ2-2; D is undetermined. Germline CDR1 and CDR2: LGHNA and YNFKEQ. V shed 3 bases and J shed 5 bases, with 16 bases lying between them. This CDR3 spans 16 amino acids. CDR3 nucleotide sequence: TGTGCCAGCAGCCACCCCCCTAATCCAGATACCGGGGAGCTGTTTTTT. Amino acid sequence: CASSHPPNPDTGELFF.

V usage is TRBV7-6 and J usage is TRBJ2-2, with a tentative D call TRBD2 (6 bases). CDR3 length equals 16 residues. With 0 bases removed from V and 2 bases from J, the gap between germline ends came to 10 bases. Germline lookup yields CDR1 SGHVS and CDR2 FNYEAQ. CDR3 bases: TGTGCCAGCAGCTTAGCCCCGGGACTTAACACCGGGGAGCTGTTTTTT. Its translation is CASSLAPGLNTGELFF.

The chain joins TRBV2 to TRBJ2-7; the D gene is possibly TRBD2 (5 bases). CDR3 length equals 16 residues. CDR1 is SNHLY and CDR2 is FYNNEI in the germline V gene. The ends were cut back, 4 bases at V and 2 bases at J, with 18 bases in the middle. The CDR3 here is CASSVGGTWRPYEQYF. CDR3 DNA sequence: TGTGCCAGCAGTGTTGGAGGCACCTGGAGACCCTACGAGCAGTACTTC.

This chain connects TRBV30 to TRBJ1-2; D gene unclear. V shed 1 base and J shed 10 bases, with 10 bases lying between them. The CDR3 extends over 11 amino acids. Germline loops: CDR1 GTSNPN, CDR2 SVGIG (reference sequence). CDR3 protein: CAWSDPTAYTF. DNA for the CDR3: TGTGCCTGGAGTGACCCCACAGCCTACACCTTC.

The chain combines TRBV11-2 with TRBJ2-3; D is perhaps TRBD1 (6 bases). From germline, CDR1 is SGHAT and CDR2 FQNNGV. This CDR3 has 14 residues. V was trimmed by 4 bases and J by 6 bases, leaving 14 bases between them. CDR3 loop: CASSSRTDPDTQYF. The DNA for the CDR3 is TGTGCCAGCAGCTCCCGGACAGACCCGGATACGCAGTATTTT.

V is TRBV18 and J is TRBJ2-5; 12 bases line up with TRBD1. The CDR3 has 15 residues. Trimming took 3 bases from V and 4 from J; bases not matched to a gene: 3. Germline CDR1 and CDR2: KGHSH and LQKENI. The CDR3 coding sequence is TGTGCCAGCTCACCGCGGGACAGGGGGCGAGAGACCCAGTACTTC. Protein sequence: CASSPRDRGRETQYF.

This chain joins TRBV6-5 and TRBJ2-2, with 8 bases that match TRBD2. J lost 3 bases, V lost 2 bases, and 5 bases had no gene match. Germline V CDR1 and CDR2: MNHEY, SVGAGI. The CDR3 runs to 16 residues. For the CDR3, the DNA is TGTGCCAGCAGTTACCGGAGCGGGAGTTACACCGGGGAGCTGTTTTTT. It translates to CASSYRSGSYTGELFF.

The chain carries TRBV28 and TRBJ1-5, with 8 nucleotides matching TRBD1. Germline V CDR1 and CDR2: MDHEN, SYDVKM. V lost 7 bases and J lost 5; bases outside the gene matches: 4. The CDR3 runs 13 residues. The CDR3 nucleotides read TGTGCCAGCACCCAACAGGGGGATCAGCCCCAGCATTTT. Amino acid sequence: CASTQQGDQPQHF.

The V gene is TRBV5-4, the J gene TRBJ2-7; 8 nucleotides align to TRBD2. J lost 0 bases, V lost 4 bases, and 9 bases had no gene match. In germline, CDR1 is SGHNT, CDR2 YYREEE (reference sequence). The CDR3 runs 16 residues. The DNA of the CDR3 is TGTGCCAGCAGCCCAAGGACTAGCCCTATCTCCTACGAGCAGTACTTC. Residues: CASSPRTSPISYEQYF.

The chain employs TRBV28 and TRBJ2-7; the D is unclear. V was shortened by 6 bases and J by 2 bases, with 8 bases between the two germline ends. Germline V gene lookup returns CDR1 MDHEN and CDR2 SYDVKM. The CDR3 sequence is 12 residues long. CDR3: CASRGIPYEQYF. The CDR3 DNA follows: TGTGCCAGCAGGGGGATCCCCTACGAGCAGTACTTC.

The chain recombines TRBV2 with TRBJ2-7; D not resolved. The CDR3 is 12 residues long. Germline assignment: CDR1 SNHLY and CDR2 FYNNEI. Trimming shortened V by 5 bases and J by 1 base, and 6 bases separated the two germline ends. This chain's CDR3 is CASSPGSYEQYF. For the CDR3, the DNA is TGTGCCAGCAGTCCTGGATCCTACGAGCAGTACTTC.

The chain recombines TRBV27 with TRBJ2-7, with D perhaps TRBD1 (6 bases). The CDR3 has 15 amino acids. Per the germline V gene, CDR1 is MNHEY and CDR2 is SMNVEV (reference sequence). V lost 6 bases and J lost 6, with 21 bases in between. Here the CDR3 reads CASRLHTGPTGEQYF. CDR3 in DNA: TGTGCCAGCAGATTACATACAGGGCCTACCGGCGAGCAGTACTTC.

This chain uses TRBV5-8 with TRBJ1-5; the D is unclear. CDR1 SGHTS and CDR2 YDEGEE come from the germline V gene. The CDR3 is 12 residues long. Trimming left V 0 bases short and J 7 bases short, with 5 bases between. CDR3 bases: TGTGCCAGCAGCTTGGTTGGACAGCCCCAGCATTTT. Protein: CASSLVGQPQHF.

With regard to this clone: The sample contains more than one DNA sequence encoding this CDR3. The rearrangement uses TRBV5-6 and TRBJ2-7; unclear D gene. Per the germline V gene, CDR1 is SGHDT and CDR2 is YYEEEE. V lost 0 bases and J lost 3, with 4 bases in between. The CDR3 spans 12 residues. Here the CDR3 reads CASSLDRYEQYF. CDR3 sequence (DNA): TGTGCCAGCAGCTTGGACCGCTACGAGCAGTACTTC.

This chain links TRBV28 with TRBJ2-2; TRBD1 matches at 7 bases. The CDR3 loop spans 16 amino acids. Germline loops: CDR1 MDHEN, CDR2 SYDVKM. Germline trimming cut 3 bases from V and 9 bases from J; bases unmatched to any gene: 13. CDR3 coding DNA: TGTGCCAGCAGTTTTTTGACAGGGAATCTAATACGGGAGCTGTTTTTT. As protein: CASSFLTGNLIRELFF.